This T cell receptor beta chain was observed in a study of T cells in Graves' hyperthyroidism and ophthalmopathy. Graves' hyperthyroidism was deemed stable given no ophthalmopathy progression within 18 months. Amplified TCR beta CDR3 regions came from RNA transcripts. RT-PCR in the first round (using the HTBI primer set) targeted the TCR CDR3. MiXCR, applied by TCRdb to the multiplex PCR reads, yields one record per CDR3 protein. This table has 300,000 to 450,000 distinct CDR3 sequences, around 25% appearing once. This CDR3 spans 16 amino acids. CDR1 DFQATT and CDR2 SNEGSKA come from the germline V gene (reference sequence). Trimming shortened V by 2 bases and J by 0 bases, and 14 bases separated the two germline ends. This clonotype appeared a few times.

The sample was blood. The sequence was obtained from a man aged 50 to 60 with Graves' hyperthyroidism. The chain has TRBV20-1 and TRBJ1-5; perhaps TRBD1 as D (6 bases). CDR3 nucleotide sequence: TGCAGTGCTAGAATGGGATTCAGGGGTAGCAATCAGCCCCAGCATTTT. It specifies CSARMGFRGSNQPQHF.